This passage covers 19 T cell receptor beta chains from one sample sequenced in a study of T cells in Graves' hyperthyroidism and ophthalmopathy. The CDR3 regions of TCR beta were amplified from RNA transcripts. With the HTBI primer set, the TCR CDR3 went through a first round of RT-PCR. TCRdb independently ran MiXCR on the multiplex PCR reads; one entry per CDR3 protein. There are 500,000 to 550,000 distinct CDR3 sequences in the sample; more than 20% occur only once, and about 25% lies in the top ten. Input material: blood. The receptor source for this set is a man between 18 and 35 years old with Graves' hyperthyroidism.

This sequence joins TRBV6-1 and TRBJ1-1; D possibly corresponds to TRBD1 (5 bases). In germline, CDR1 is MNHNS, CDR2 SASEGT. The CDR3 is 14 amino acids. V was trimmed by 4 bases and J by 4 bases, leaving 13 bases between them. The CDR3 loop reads CASSVGRGGTEAFF. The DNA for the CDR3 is TGTGCCAGCAGTGTGGGCCGGGGGGGCACTGAAGCTTTCTTT.

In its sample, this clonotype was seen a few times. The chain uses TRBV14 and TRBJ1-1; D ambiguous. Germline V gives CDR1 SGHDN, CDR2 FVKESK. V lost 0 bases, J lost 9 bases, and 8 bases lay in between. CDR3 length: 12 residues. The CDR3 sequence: CASSQEWEKAFF. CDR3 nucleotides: TGTGCCAGCAGCCAAGAGTGGGAGAAAGCTTTCTTT.

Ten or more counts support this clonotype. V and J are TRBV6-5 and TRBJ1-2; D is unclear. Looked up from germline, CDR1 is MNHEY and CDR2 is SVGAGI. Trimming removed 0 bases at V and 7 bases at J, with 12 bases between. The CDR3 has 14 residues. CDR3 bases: TGTGCCAGCAGTTACTCCGGTCCATCCGGTGGCTACACCTTC. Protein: CASSYSGPSGGYTF.

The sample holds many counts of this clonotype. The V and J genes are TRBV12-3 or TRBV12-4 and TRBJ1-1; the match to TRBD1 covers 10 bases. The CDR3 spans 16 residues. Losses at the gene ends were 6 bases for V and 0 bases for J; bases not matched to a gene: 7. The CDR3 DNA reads TGTGCCAGCAGGGGCCGGACAGGGGGAATGAACACTGAAGCTTTCTTT. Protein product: CASRGRTGGMNTEAFF.

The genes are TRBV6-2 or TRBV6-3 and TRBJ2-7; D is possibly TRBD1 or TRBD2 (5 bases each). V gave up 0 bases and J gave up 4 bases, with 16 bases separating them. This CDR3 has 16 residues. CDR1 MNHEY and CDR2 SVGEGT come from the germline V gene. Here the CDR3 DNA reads TGTGCCAGCAGTTACTCCCTAGCCGGCAGGGAGTACGAGCAGTACTTC. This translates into CASSYSLAGREYEQYF.

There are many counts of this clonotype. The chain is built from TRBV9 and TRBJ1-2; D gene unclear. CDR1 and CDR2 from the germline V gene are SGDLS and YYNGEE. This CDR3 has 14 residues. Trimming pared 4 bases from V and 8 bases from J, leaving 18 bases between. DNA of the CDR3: TGTGCCAGCAGCCCTCTTTTAGAGAGAAGGGGCTACACCTTC. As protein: CASSPLLERRGYTF. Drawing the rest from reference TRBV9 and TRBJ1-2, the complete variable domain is DSGVTQTPKHLITATGQRVTLRCSPRSGDLSVYWYQQSLDQGLQFLIQYYNGEERAKGNILERFSAQQFPDLHSELNLSSLELGDSALYFCASSPLLERRGYTFGSGTRLTVV.

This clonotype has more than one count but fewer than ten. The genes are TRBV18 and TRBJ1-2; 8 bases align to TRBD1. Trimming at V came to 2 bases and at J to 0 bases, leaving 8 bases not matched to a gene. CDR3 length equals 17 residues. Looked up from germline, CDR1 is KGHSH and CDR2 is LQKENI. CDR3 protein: CASSPTSRQGSNYGYTF. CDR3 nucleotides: TGTGCCAGCTCACCAACGTCGAGACAGGGGTCTAACTATGGCTACACCTTC. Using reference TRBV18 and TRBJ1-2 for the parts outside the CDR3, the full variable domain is NAGVMQNPRHLVRRRGQEARLRCSPMKGHSHVYWYRQLPEEGLKFMVYLQKENIIDESGMPKERFSAEFPKEGPSILRIQQVVRGDSAAYFCASSPTSRQGSNYGYTFGSGTRLTVV.

The CDR3 sequence is CATSDGTGHQYF. The DNA of the CDR3 is TGTGCCACCAGTGATGGGACAGGGCATCAGTACTTC. The chain couples TRBV24-1 to TRBJ2-7; 9 nucleotides line up with TRBD1. V shed 3 bases, J shed 10 bases, and the junction held 3 bases outside the gene matches. Looked up from germline, CDR1 is KGHDR and CDR2 is SFDVKD. This CDR3 has 12 amino acids.

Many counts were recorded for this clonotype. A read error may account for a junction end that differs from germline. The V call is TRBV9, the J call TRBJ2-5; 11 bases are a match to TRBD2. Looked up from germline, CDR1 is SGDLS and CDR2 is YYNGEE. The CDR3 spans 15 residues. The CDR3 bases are TGTGCCAGTAGCGGGGGGGGGCGAAGAGGAGAGACCCAGTACTTC. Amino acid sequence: CASSGGGRRGETQYF.

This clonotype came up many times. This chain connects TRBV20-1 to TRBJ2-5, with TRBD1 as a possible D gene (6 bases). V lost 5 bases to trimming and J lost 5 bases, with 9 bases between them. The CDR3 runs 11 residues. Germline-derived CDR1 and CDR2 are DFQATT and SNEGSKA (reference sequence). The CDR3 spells CSAVTGETQYF. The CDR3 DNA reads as TGCAGTGCTGTTACAGGGGAGACCCAGTACTTC.

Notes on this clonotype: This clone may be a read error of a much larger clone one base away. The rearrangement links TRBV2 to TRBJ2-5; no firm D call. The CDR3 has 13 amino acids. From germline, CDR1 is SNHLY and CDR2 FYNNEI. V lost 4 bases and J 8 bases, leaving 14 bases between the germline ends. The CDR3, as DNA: TGTGCCAGCAGTGTCTCACCGAGAGATACCCAGTACTTC. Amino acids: CASSVSPRDTQYF. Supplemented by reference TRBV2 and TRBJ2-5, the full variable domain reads EPEVTQTPSHQVTQMGQEVILRCVPISNHLYFYWYRQILGQKVEFLVSFYNNEISEKSEIFDDQFSVERPDGSNFTLKIRSTKLEDSAMYFCASSVSPRDTQYFGPGTRLLVL.

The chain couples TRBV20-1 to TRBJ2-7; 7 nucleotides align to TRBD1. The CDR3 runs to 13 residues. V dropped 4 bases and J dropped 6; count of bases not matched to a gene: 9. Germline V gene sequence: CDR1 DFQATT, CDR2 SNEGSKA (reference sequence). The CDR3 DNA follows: TGCAGTGCTACCCAGACAGGGCCCTCCGAGCAGTACTTC. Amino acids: CSATQTGPSEQYF.

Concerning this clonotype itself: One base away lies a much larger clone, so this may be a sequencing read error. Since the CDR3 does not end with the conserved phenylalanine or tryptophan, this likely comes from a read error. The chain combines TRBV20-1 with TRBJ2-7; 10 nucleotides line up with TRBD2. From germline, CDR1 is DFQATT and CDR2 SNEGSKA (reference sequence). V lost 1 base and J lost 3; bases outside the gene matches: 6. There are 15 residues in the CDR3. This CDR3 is CSARGSSGGGYEQYL. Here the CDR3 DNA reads TGCAGTGCTAGAGGTTCCAGCGGGGGGGGCTACGAGCAGTACCTC.

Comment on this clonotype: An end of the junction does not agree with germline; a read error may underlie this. CDR3 coding DNA: TGTGCCAGTAGTATCGGGGGAGAAACTGAAGATTTCTTT. Translation gives CASSIGGETEDFF. The genes are TRBV19 and TRBJ1-1; D perhaps matches TRBD1 (5 bases). The CDR3 loop spans 13 amino acids. Germline assignment: CDR1 LNHDA and CDR2 SQIVND (reference sequence).

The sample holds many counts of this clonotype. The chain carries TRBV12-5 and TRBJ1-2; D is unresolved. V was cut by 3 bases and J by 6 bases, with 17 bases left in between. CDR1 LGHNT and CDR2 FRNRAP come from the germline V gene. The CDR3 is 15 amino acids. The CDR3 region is CASGFGRAHGDGYTF. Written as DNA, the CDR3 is TGTGCTAGTGGTTTTGGACGGGCGCACGGGGATGGCTACACCTTC.

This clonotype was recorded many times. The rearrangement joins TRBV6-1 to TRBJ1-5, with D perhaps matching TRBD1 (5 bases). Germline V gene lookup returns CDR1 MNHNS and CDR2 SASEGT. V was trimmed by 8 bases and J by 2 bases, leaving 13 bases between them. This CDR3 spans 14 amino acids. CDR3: CASRDSWGNQPQHF. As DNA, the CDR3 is TGTGCCAGCCGGGACTCCTGGGGCAATCAGCCCCAGCATTTT.

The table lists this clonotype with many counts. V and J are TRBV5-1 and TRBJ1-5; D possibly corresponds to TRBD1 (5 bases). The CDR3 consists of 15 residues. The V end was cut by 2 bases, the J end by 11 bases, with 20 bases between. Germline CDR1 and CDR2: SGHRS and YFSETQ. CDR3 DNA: TGCGCCAGCAGCTTACAACCGGGACGAGATGATGCCCAGCATTTT. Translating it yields CASSLQPGRDDAQHF.

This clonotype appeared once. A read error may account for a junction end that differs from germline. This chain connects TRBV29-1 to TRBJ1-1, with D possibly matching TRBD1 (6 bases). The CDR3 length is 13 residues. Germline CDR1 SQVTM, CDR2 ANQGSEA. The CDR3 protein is CIVEGGLTTEAFF. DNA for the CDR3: TGCATCGTTGAGGGGGGGCTCACGACTGAAGCTTTCTTT.

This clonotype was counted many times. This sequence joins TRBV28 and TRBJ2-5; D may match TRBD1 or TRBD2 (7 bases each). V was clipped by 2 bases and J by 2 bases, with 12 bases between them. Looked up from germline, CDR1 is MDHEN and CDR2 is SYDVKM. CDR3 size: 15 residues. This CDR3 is CASSLPGGGQETQYF. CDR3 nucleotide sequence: TGTGCCAGCAGTTTACCAGGGGGAGGGCAAGAGACCCAGTACTTC.